The 5 T cell receptor beta chains reported below all come from one sample, sequenced in a study of T-cell reconstitution after alpha-beta-depleted transplantation in children. Preparing the TCRbeta library involved the use of unique molecular identifiers. In TCRdb, the PCR reads were re-called with MiXCR into one record per CDR3 protein. The table lists about 600,000 distinct CDR3 sequences, roughly a tenth of them singletons, with roughly 4% in the top ten. This material consisted of PBMCs from the stem cell graft donor, taken from the stem cell graft. Receptors originate from a human donor who donated a stem cell graft to a child with acute myeloid leukemia.

This clonotype was picked up many times. V gene TRBV5-1 combines with J gene TRBJ1-2; TRBD1 might be the D (5 bases). V shed 0 bases and J shed 8 bases, with 20 bases lying between them. CDR3 size: 16 residues. Germline CDR1 reads SGHRS; CDR2 reads YFSETQ. CDR3 sequence: CASSLEYPGGKGGYTF. The CDR3 DNA follows: TGCGCCAGCAGCTTGGAGTACCCCGGTGGGAAGGGGGGCTACACCTTC.

This clonotype occurred many times. The chain has TRBV7-9 and TRBJ1-5, with TRBD1 identical over 10 bases. V was clipped by 4 bases and J by 6 bases; unmatched bases: 6. This CDR3 is built from 15 residues. CDR1 and CDR2 from the germline V gene are SEHNR and FQNEAQ (reference sequence). The CDR3 loop is CASSSTGGWSQPQHF. CDR3 bases: TGTGCCAGCAGCTCGACAGGGGGCTGGAGTCAGCCCCAGCATTTT.

The sample holds a few counts of this clonotype. The chain uses TRBV12-3 or TRBV12-4 and TRBJ2-7, with D uncertain. The CDR3 loop spans 14 amino acids. V was pared by 5 bases and J by 6 bases, with 17 bases between. CDR3 residues: CASSPPAPYGEQYF. In DNA, the CDR3 is TGTGCCAGCAGTCCTCCAGCCCCCTACGGCGAGCAGTACTTC.

This clonotype was observed a handful of times. Here the CDR3 reads CASRSHHPDRSSEAFF. CDR3 DNA: TGTGCCAGCAGATCACATCACCCGGACAGGAGTTCGGAGGCTTTCTTT. V is TRBV6-1 and J is TRBJ1-1; 7 positions agree with TRBD1. CDR1 and CDR2 (germline): MNHNS, SASEGT. The CDR3 spans 16 residues. Trimming removed 6 bases from V and 11 bases from J; junction bases left unmatched: 21.

In its sample, this clonotype was seen a few times. The J gene is TRBJ2-7, the V gene TRBV5-1; D not certain. The CDR3 consists of 12 residues. V gave up 1 base and J gave up 9 bases, with 11 bases separating them. From germline, CDR1 is SGHRS and CDR2 YFSETQ. CDR3 nucleotides: TGCGCCAGCAGCTTGACTCTTGATCGGCAGTACTTC. Its translation: CASSLTLDRQYF.